This is a list of T cell receptor beta chains from one sample in a study of control samples from healthy donors and cancer patients. Method: immunoSEQ multiplex PCR; TCRdb's copy keeps in-frame clones and lacks some. Among 390,000 or so clones listed, more than 80% were seen once. The specimen sequenced was PBMCs. These receptors were taken from a man aged 35 to 55 with head and neck cancer. The CDR3 runs from the conserved cysteine through the conserved F or W. The D gene is left open where the match is weak.

J gene: TRBJ1-2
D gene: -
CDR3 length: 13
V gene: TRBV5-4
CDR3 DNA: TGTGCCAGCAGCTCGGGTTTTCTTGGAGGCTACACCTTC
CDR3 protein: CASSSGFLGGYTF

J gene: TRBJ2-3
D gene: -
CDR3 length: 18
V gene: TRBV11-3
CDR3 DNA: TGTGCCAGCAGCTTAGGATTCACCAGAGACTATCATTCAGATACGCAGTATTTT
CDR3 protein: CASSLGFTRDYHSDTQYF

J gene: TRBJ2-2
D gene: -
CDR3 length: 15
V gene: TRBV13
CDR3 DNA: TGTGCCAGCAGCCCAATGAGGGTCGGAACCGGGGAGCTGTTTTTT
CDR3 protein: CASSPMRVGTGELFF

J gene: TRBJ1-1
D gene: -
CDR3 length: 14
V gene: TRBV28
CDR3 DNA: TGTGCCAGCAGTTCCGGGATTCTGAACACTGAAGCTTTCTTT
CDR3 protein: CASSSGILNTEAFF

J gene: TRBJ1-2
D gene: -
CDR3 length: 12
V gene: TRBV28
CDR3 DNA: TGTGCCAGTCAGGGAAATAACTATGGCTACACCTTC
CDR3 protein: CASQGNNYGYTF

J gene: TRBJ2-2
D gene: -
CDR3 length: 16
V gene: TRBV5-1
CDR3 DNA: TGCGCCAGCAGCTTGGAAGCATCCGCGAACACCGGGGAGCTGTTTTTT
CDR3 protein: CASSLEASANTGELFF

J gene: TRBJ2-1
D gene: TRBD1
CDR3 length: 16
V gene: TRBV11-3
CDR3 DNA: TGTGCCAGCAGCTTAGTCTCTGGACAGGGGGCGAATGAGCAGTTCTTC
CDR3 protein: CASSLVSGQGANEQFF

J gene: TRBJ2-7
D gene: TRBD1
CDR3 length: 15
V gene: TRBV27
CDR3 DNA: TGTGCCAGCAGTGGAGGTTGGACAGGCTCCTACGAGCAGTACTTC
CDR3 protein: CASSGGWTGSYEQYF

J gene: TRBJ1-5
D gene: TRBD1
CDR3 length: 14
V gene: TRBV6-6
CDR3 DNA: TGTGCCAGCAGTCACGGGACAGGCAATCAGCCCCAGCATTTT
CDR3 protein: CASSHGTGNQPQHF

J gene: TRBJ2-3
D gene: TRBD2
CDR3 length: 16
V gene: TRBV30
CDR3 DNA: TGTGCCTGGAGGGCTGGACTAGCGGCTAGCACAGATACGCAGTATTTT
CDR3 protein: CAWRAGLAASTDTQYF

J gene: TRBJ1-1
D gene: TRBD1
CDR3 length: 14
V gene: TRBV18
CDR3 DNA: TGTGCCAGCTGCCGGGACAGGGGATACACTGAAGCTTTCTTT
CDR3 protein: CASCRDRGYTEAFF